This passage covers 13 T cell receptor beta chains from one sample sequenced in a study of OX40 agonist ivuxolimab in advanced cancers. Here immunoSEQ multiplex PCR was the method, and the copy in TCRdb shows in-frame clones only, minus some. The sample shows approximately 50,000 clones, 80% to 85% of them seen only once. The specimen was CD4+ or CD8+ T cells sorted from blood, collected in a trial of the OX40 agonist ivuxolimab. The origin of the receptors is an adult with an advanced solid tumor such as melanoma, head and neck, liver or kidney cancer.

The genes are TRBV11-1 and TRBJ2-2; the D call may be TRBD1 or TRBD2 (5 bases each). The germline V gene encodes CDR1 SGHAT and CDR2 FQDESV (reference sequence). The CDR3 is made up of 13 amino acids. Trimming took 5 bases from V and 4 from J, leaving 8 bases between them. CDR3 in amino acids: CASSDGTTGELFF. DNA of the CDR3: TGTGCCAGCAGCGACGGGACCACCGGGGAGCTGTTTTTT.

The V gene is TRBV28, the J gene TRBJ1-4; D may be TRBD1 (5 bases). The length of the CDR3 is 16 residues. The germline CDR1 and CDR2 sequences are MDHEN and SYDVKM. Deletions cut 6 bases from V and 1 base from J, with 15 bases between. The CDR3, as DNA: TGTGCCAGCAGGCTTACGGGGCCCGAAACTAATGAAAAACTGTTTTTT. Translating gives CASRLTGPETNEKLFF.

The gene calls are TRBV19 and TRBJ1-2, with TRBD1 matching over 8 bases. The V and J ends lost 6 bases and 8 bases, in that order; junction bases with no gene match: 8. The CDR3 totals 13 residues. Germline CDR1 is LNHDA and CDR2 is SQIVND (reference sequence). Written as DNA, the CDR3 is TGTGCCAGTAGCGGCAACAGGGGGAAAGGCTACACCTTC. Encoded protein: CASSGNRGKGYTF.

The CDR3, as DNA: TGTGCCAGCAGCACGGGACAGCTCAACTATGGCTACACCTTC. Translation: CASSTGQLNYGYTF. The rearrangement links TRBV5-6 to TRBJ1-2, with TRBD1 identical over 7 bases. After removal of 4 bases from V and 2 bases from J, the junction contained 5 bases not matched to a gene. The V gene's germline CDR1 is SGHDT and CDR2 YYEEEE. The CDR3 loop spans 14 amino acids.

V usage is TRBV6-1 and J usage is TRBJ1-2, with TRBD1 matching 10 bases. Germline assignment: CDR1 MNHNS and CDR2 SASEGT. V shed 7 bases and J 4 bases; nucleotides not matched to a gene: 9. This CDR3 has 15 amino acids. The CDR3 DNA follows: TGTGCCAGCATGCCAAGACAGGGGGCGACCTATGGCTACACCTTC. It encodes CASMPRQGATYGYTF.

The chain is built from TRBV7-9 and TRBJ2-2; no firm D call. Trimming left V 5 bases short and J 0 bases short, with 10 bases between. The CDR3 totals 15 residues. CDR1 is SEHNR, CDR2 FQNEAQ, per germline (reference sequence). The CDR3 bases are TGTGCCAGCAGCAAATTCGAGACGAACACCGGGGAGCTGTTTTTT. Encoded protein: CASSKFETNTGELFF.

The rearrangement uses TRBV7-8 and TRBJ2-1; TRBD2 matches at 11 bases. This CDR3 is built from 14 residues. The germline CDR1 and CDR2 sequences are SGHVS and FQNEAQ. The junction had 6 bases not matched to a gene; V was cut back by 1 base and J by 13 bases. CDR3 residues: CASSLEVAGGRQFF. CDR3 DNA sequence: TGTGCCAGCAGCTTAGAGGTAGCGGGGGGGAGACAGTTCTTC.

The chain combines TRBV5-8 with TRBJ2-7, with 9 bases aligning to TRBD1. CDR1 SGHTS and CDR2 YDEGEE come from the germline V gene. Trimming cost V 5 bases and J 3 bases; bases outside gene matches: 9. The CDR3 loop spans 15 amino acids. The CDR3 nucleotides are TGTGCCAGCAGAGAACCCGGGACAGGGCTCTACGAGCAGTACTTC. It codes for CASREPGTGLYEQYF.

J is TRBJ1-2 and V is TRBV5-1; D gene unclear. Per germline, CDR1 SGHRS and CDR2 YFSETQ. The CDR3 loop spans 13 amino acids. V lost 4 bases and J lost 3, with 10 bases in between. This CDR3 is CASSPRTDYGYTF. The DNA for the CDR3 is TGCGCCAGCAGCCCTCGCACGGACTATGGCTACACCTTC.

The CDR3 region is CASSFLGGGADTQYF. The CDR3 DNA is TGTGCCAGCAGCTTCCTGGGGGGCGGGGCAGATACGCAGTATTTT. J is TRBJ2-3 and V is TRBV7-2; D may match TRBD1 or TRBD2 (6 bases each). V lost 3 bases to trimming and J lost 4 bases, with 14 bases between them. Germline V gene data show CDR1 as SGHTA and CDR2 as FQGNSA. This CDR3 is built from 15 residues.

V and J are TRBV7-2 and TRBJ2-1; D perhaps matches TRBD2 (5 bases). Germline CDR1 is SGHTA and CDR2 is FQGNSA. V was shortened by 3 bases and J by 0 bases, with 6 bases between the two germline ends. The length of the CDR3 is 14 residues. CDR3: CASSFRGSYNEQFF. The CDR3 DNA follows: TGTGCCAGCAGCTTTCGGGGCTCCTACAATGAGCAGTTCTTC.

The CDR3 region has the DNA TGTGCCACCACGACCCCGGGACAAGAGACCCAGTACTTC. The encoded protein is CATTTPGQETQYF. This chain connects TRBV28 to TRBJ2-5; D may be TRBD2 (5 bases). The CDR3 is made up of 13 amino acids. Trimming pared 10 bases from V and 2 bases from J, leaving 14 bases between. The V gene's germline CDR1 is MDHEN and CDR2 SYDVKM.

The chain is built from TRBV2 and TRBJ2-3; no reliable D call. V lost 1 base to trimming and J lost 4 bases, with 9 bases between them. The CDR3 has 14 residues. Germline V gives CDR1 SNHLY, CDR2 FYNNEI. The CDR3 nucleotides read TGTGCCAGCAGTGAAGGGGCTAGTTCAGATACGCAGTATTTT. The encoded protein is CASSEGASSDTQYF.